This is a list of T cell receptor beta chains from one sample in a study of T cell repertoires in cytomegalovirus infection. No antigen is known for these receptors. MiXCR, run by TCRdb on the reads, gives a single entry per CDR3 protein. The table lists about a million distinct CDR3 sequences, approximately 31% of them singletons. The sample in question was cultured CD8+ T cells from PBMCs, obtained from culture after CMV antigen stimulation. These receptor sequences come from a human donor in good health (CMV status not recorded). Some clones in this sample may be carry-over from other donors' samples. CDR3s include the opening cysteine and the closing phenylalanine or tryptophan. Fields, in order: D gene, J gene, clone size, V gene, CDR3 protein, CDR3 DNA. D genes are given only for firm matches. Not every row has a clone size; where given, it reads once, few, many or a size class.

D: -
J: TRBJ1-1
size: many
V: TRBV7-3
CDR3: CASSLYGASTEAFF
DNA: TGTGCCAGCAGCCTCTATGGGGCAAGCACTGAAGCTTTCTTT

D: TRBD2
J: TRBJ2-3
size: few
V: TRBV7-8
CDR3: CASSPRLAGVSTDTQYF
DNA: TGTGCCAGCAGCCCCCGACTAGCGGGAGTTAGCACAGATACGCAGTATTTT

D: TRBD1
J: TRBJ1-1
size: -
V: TRBV19
CDR3: CASSIDSLTTGAGYTEAFF
DNA: TGTGCCAGTAGTATAGATTCGCTTACGACAGGGGCAGGGTACACTGAAGCTTTCTTT

D: -
J: TRBJ1-1
size: -
V: TRBV7-2
CDR3: CASSSSWGYTEAFF
DNA: TGTGCCAGCAGCTCCTCATGGGGTTACACTGAAGCTTTCTTT

D: TRBD1
J: TRBJ1-1
size: many
V: TRBV7-9
CDR3: CASSSRTGAASEAFF
DNA: TGTGCCAGCAGCTCCCGGACAGGGGCTGCTTCTGAAGCTTTCTTT

D: -
J: TRBJ2-1
size: -
V: TRBV13
CDR3: CASSLGRRVSRGHNEQFF
DNA: TGTGCCAGCAGCTTAGGCCGGAGGGTCAGCAGGGGCCACAATGAGCAGTTCTTC

D: -
J: TRBJ2-7
size: once
V: TRBV27
CDR3: CASSFDTGPYEQYF
DNA: TGTGCCAGCAGTTTTGATACAGGGCCCTACGAGCAGTACTTC

D: -
J: TRBJ2-3
size: -
V: TRBV6-6
CDR3: CASSYVAAQSTDTQYF
DNA: TGTGCCAGCAGTTACGTCGCGGCCCAGAGCACAGATACGCAGTATTTT

D: -
J: TRBJ2-3
size: -
V: TRBV9
CDR3: CASSAETGRDTQYF
DNA: TGTGCCAGCAGCGCTGAGACCGGGAGAGATACGCAGTATTTT

D: TRBD1
J: TRBJ2-3
size: -
V: TRBV24-1
CDR3: CATSDRTGVEDTQYF
DNA: TGTGCCACCAGTGATCGGACAGGGGTTGAAGATACGCAGTATTTT

D: TRBD2
J: TRBJ2-2
size: few
V: TRBV12-3/TRBV12-4
CDR3: CASSFTPGGNAGELFF
DNA: TGTGCCAGCAGTTTTACTCCCGGGGGGAATGCCGGGGAGCTGTTTTTT

D: -
J: TRBJ1-2
size: many
V: TRBV7-9
CDR3: CASSPGKGTYGYTF
DNA: TGTGCCAGCAGCCCTGGCAAGGGAACGTATGGCTACACCTTC

D: -
J: TRBJ2-1
size: few
V: TRBV7-9
CDR3: CASSPPEGPYNEQFF
DNA: TGTGCCAGCAGCCCCCCCGAGGGGCCCTACAATGAGCAGTTCTTC

D: TRBD2
J: TRBJ2-1
size: -
V: TRBV14
CDR3: CASKLAGSSYNEQFF
DNA: TGTGCCAGCAAGCTAGCGGGGTCCTCCTACAATGAGCAGTTCTTC

D: TRBD1
J: TRBJ1-5
size: few
V: TRBV29-1
CDR3: CSAVTGDYQPQHF
DNA: TGCAGCGCTGTTACAGGGGACTATCAGCCCCAGCATTTT

D: TRBD2
J: TRBJ2-3
size: -
V: TRBV27
CDR3: CASLAGGRLTDTQYF
DNA: TGTGCCAGCTTAGCGGGGGGGCGTTTAACAGATACGCAGTATTTT